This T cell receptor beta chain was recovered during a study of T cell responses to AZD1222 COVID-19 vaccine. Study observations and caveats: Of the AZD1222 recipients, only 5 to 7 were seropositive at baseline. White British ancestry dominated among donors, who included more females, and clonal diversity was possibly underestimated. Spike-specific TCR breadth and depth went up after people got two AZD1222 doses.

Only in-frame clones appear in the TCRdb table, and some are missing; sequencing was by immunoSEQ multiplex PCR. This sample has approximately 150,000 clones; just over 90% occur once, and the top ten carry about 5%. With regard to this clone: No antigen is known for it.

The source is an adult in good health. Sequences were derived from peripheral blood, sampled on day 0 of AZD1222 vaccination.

The CDR3, as DNA: TGCAGCGTTGAAGCTACAGGGGGCTTAGGCTACACCTTC. Amino acids: CSVEATGGLGYTF. V is TRBV29-1 and J is TRBJ1-2, with 9 bases aligning to TRBD1. Germline lookup yields CDR1 SQVTM and CDR2 ANQGSEA. The CDR3 has 13 amino acids. Trimming at V came to 1 base and at J to 8 bases, leaving 5 bases not matched to a gene.